This T cell receptor beta chain was identified during a study of vaccination and CD4 T cells after COVID-19. Whole-study context: SARS-CoV-2, HCoV-NL63, HCoV-OC43 and HCoV-229E supplied the overlapping spike peptides used to stimulate cells. As a positive control, some control cultures were given a CEFX pool, while others were given an HIV-1 Nef pool or no peptide.

The CDR3 has 15 amino acids. Germline V lookup: CDR1 LNHDA, CDR2 SQIVND (reference sequence). V dropped 5 bases and J dropped 9; count of bases not matched to a gene: 13. At the Johns Hopkins FTIC core, DNA taken from cultured CD4+ T cells was sequenced by way of the Oncomine TCR Beta short-read assay. One entry per CDR3 protein, called by TCRdb with MiXCR from the PCR reads. The table lists 10,000 to 13,000 distinct CDR3 sequences, roughly 58% of them singletons. A note on this clonotype: Its antigen is still unknown.

Documented treatment: approximately 11-day PBMC culture with coronavirus spike peptide pools or control peptides (ViraFEST assay). Culture conditions combined a few million PBMCs per well with about 9.2 IU/ml IL-2 and roughly 9.1 ug/ml peptide pools. The TCR sequence derives from a human donor who had recovered from COVID-19. This chain uses TRBV19 with TRBJ1-5, with 7 bases identical to TRBD1. What was sequenced was CD4+ T cells from blood, cultured in vitro. The CDR3 DNA reads as TGTGCCAGTAGTGGCCGGGACAGATTACAGCGGCCCCAGCATTTT. Protein: CASSGRDRLQRPQHF. The variable domain in full, completed from reference TRBV19 and TRBJ1-5, reads DGGITQSPKYLFRKEGQNVTLSCEQNLNHDAMYWYRQDPGQGLRLIYYSQIVNDFQKGDIAEGYSVSREKKESFPLTVTSAQKNPTAFYLCASSGRDRLQRPQHFGDGTRLSIL.